This T cell receptor (beta chain) was captured by sequencing in a study of blood T cells in healthy people across ages. Study-level results: Because sorting was not performed, PBMCs prevented conclusive naive versus antigen-experienced comparison.

Then a second PCR, running about 6 to 12 cycles, was carried out with a sample-barcoded 5' primer and a J-beta primer mix. TCRdb called the 5' RACE reads again in MiXCR, with one record for every CDR3 protein. The sample consists of roughly 700,000 distinct CDR3 sequences, more than 40% of them appearing once. As regards this clonotype: What it binds is unknown.

Trimming stripped 3 bases from V and 7 bases from J, with 12 bases between. In germline, CDR1 is LNHNV, CDR2 YYDKDF (reference sequence). The CDR3 runs to 13 residues. Source material: blood. The gene calls are TRBV15 and TRBJ1-1, with D perhaps matching TRBD1 (5 bases). The TCR originated in a woman aged 55-69 years in good health. The CDR3 nucleotides are TGTGCCACCAGCAGCGGGGTGGGGGGTGAAGCTTTCTTT. Amino acids: CATSSGVGGEAFF.